This T cell receptor beta chain appears in the sequencing data of a study of OX40 agonist ivuxolimab in advanced cancers. Turning to the study itself: Patients were treated with intravenous ivuxolimab, dosed at 0.01 to 10 mg/kg and infused every 2 weeks. General study findings and limits: At 0.1-3.0 mg/kg, partial responders had clonal expansion among the lowest observed.

Remarks on this clone: Its target is not known.

The CDR3 runs to 13 residues. Trimming left V 0 bases short and J 6 bases short, with 6 bases between. Germline V gene sequence: CDR1 SGDLS, CDR2 YYNGEE. The protocol was immunoSEQ multiplex PCR, while the TCRdb copy is restricted to in-frame clones and leaves out a portion. The profile shows about 70,000 clones, around nine tenths of them singletons. Autoimmune disease history or systemic immunosuppression excluded patients. V gene TRBV9 combines with J gene TRBJ2-2; D is unclear. This material consisted of CD4+ or CD8+ T cells sorted from blood, taken in a trial of the OX40 agonist ivuxolimab. This TCR was recovered from an adult with an advanced solid tumor such as melanoma, head and neck, liver or kidney cancer. In nucleotides, the CDR3 is TGTGCCAGCAGCGTAGAAGGGTCCGGGGAGCTGTTTTTT. Its translation: CASSVEGSGELFF.